The text below deals with one T cell receptor beta chain. V was clipped by 6 bases and J by 5 bases; unmatched bases: 4. CDR1 is SGHTA and CDR2 is FQGNSA in the germline V gene. The CDR3 loop spans 14 amino acids. Per the authors' pipeline: Amplified reference gene primers provided the basis for estimating nucleated cell counts. Sequenced by immunoSEQ multiplex PCR; TCRdb stores in-frame clones only, minus some. The DNA gave D and trimming, while V, J and clone size come from that table. The top ten clones hold 8.4% of a sample with approximately 44,000 clones, roughly 88% of them seen once. The data originate from a study of blood T cell repertoires in COVID-19. Overall study: Both acute and convalescent COVID-19 samples were obtained from the United States, Italy and Spain. PBMCs, B-cell-depleted T cells, or T cells provided the cDNA or gDNA that made up the material.

The genes are TRBV7-2 and TRBJ2-7, with 13 bases aligning to TRBD2. This clonotype was sampled from a man between 60 and 70 years old with active COVID-19. The sequenced sample consisted of peripheral blood. The CDR3 sequence: CASRGTSGTHEQYF. The DNA of the CDR3 is TGTGCCAGCAGAGGGACTAGCGGGACCCACGAGCAGTACTTC.